This T cell receptor (beta chain) was sequenced in a study of T cell changes during pregnancy in multiple sclerosis. Some clones are missing from TCRdb's copy, which holds only in-frame ones; the method was immunoSEQ multiplex PCR. The top ten clones hold around 0.35% of a sample with under 40,000 clones, about 93% of them seen once. This CDR3 spans 12 amino acids. V was trimmed by 6 bases and J by 8 bases, leaving 13 bases between them. Germline V gene sequence: CDR1 ENHRY, CDR2 SYGVKD. This TCR came from a female donor in good health, enrolled as a control in a pregnancy study. Sequencing used CD4+ T cells from peripheral blood mononuclear cells, obtained in the third trimester of pregnancy. V usage is TRBV10-3 and J usage is TRBJ1-2; possibly TRBD1 for D (5 bases). CDR3 loop: CAIRDISLGYTF. The CDR3 DNA sequence: TGTGCCATCAGGGACATATCCCTGGGCTACACCTTC.